Following are 23 T cell receptor beta chains from one sample sequenced in a study of T cells in Graves' hyperthyroidism and ophthalmopathy. Authors of the study amplified TCR beta CDR3 regions from RNA transcripts. Carried out on the TCR CDR3, a first-round RT-PCR used the HTBI primer set. MiXCR, run by TCRdb on the multiplex PCR reads, gives a single entry per CDR3 protein. This sample yields more than 500,000 distinct CDR3 sequences, of which 11% to 15% are seen a single time; around 13% belongs to the top ten. The sequencing sample was made of blood. These receptors were taken from a woman aged 40 to 55 with Graves' hyperthyroidism.

About this clonotype: Just one base apart from a much larger clone, this may be a read error. V is TRBV6-1 and J is TRBJ1-1; weak D call: TRBD1 (6 bases). With 7 bases removed from V and 7 bases from J, the gap between germline ends came to 19 bases. Looked up from germline, CDR1 is MNHNS and CDR2 is SASEGT. The CDR3 consists of 14 residues. For the CDR3, the DNA is TGTGCCAGCACCGAGGACGGGGGCTGGATTGAAGCTTTCTTT. Residues: CASTEDGGWIEAFF.

Many counts were recorded for this clonotype. The genes are TRBV2 and TRBJ2-3, with 10 bases matching TRBD1. The CDR3 is made up of 14 amino acids. V trimming: 7 bases; J trimming: 4 bases; junction bases outside the gene matches: 5. Germline CDR1 is SNHLY and CDR2 is FYNNEI. CDR3 bases: TGTGCCAGCATGGGGGACAGGGGCCCAGATACGCAGTATTTT. The encoded protein is CASMGDRGPDTQYF.

This clonotype was observed many times. The V call is TRBV19, the J call TRBJ1-5; 8 nucleotides line up with TRBD1. This CDR3 region has 16 residues. The V and J ends lost 1 base and 11 bases, in that order; junction bases with no gene match: 13. Germline CDR1 and CDR2: LNHDA and SQIVND (reference sequence). CDR3 amino acids: CASSIGGGTGQSAQHF. For the CDR3, the DNA is TGTGCCAGTAGTATAGGGGGAGGGACAGGACAATCAGCCCAGCATTTT.

This clonotype has a count of ten or more. The chain is built from TRBV12-3 or TRBV12-4 and TRBJ1-5; TRBD1 aligns across 7 bases. With 6 bases clipped from V and 3 bases from J, the junction kept 8 bases outside the gene matches. The CDR3 contains 15 residues. CDR3 sequence: CASRYRDSPNQPQHF. Here the CDR3 DNA reads TGTGCCAGCAGATACCGGGACAGCCCCAATCAGCCCCAGCATTTT.

In this sample, this clonotype turned up many times. CDR3 in amino acids: CASSLLAGGIQETQYF. CDR3 in DNA: TGTGCCAGCAGCCTCCTAGCGGGAGGCATCCAAGAGACCCAGTACTTC. The chain joins TRBV28 to TRBJ2-5; 11 bases line up with TRBD2. Germline V gene lookup returns CDR1 MDHEN and CDR2 SYDVKM. The trim removed 6 bases at V and 1 base at J, leaving 7 bases unmatched. This CDR3 comprises 16 residues. Filled out from reference TRBV28 and TRBJ2-5, the complete variable domain reads DVKVTQSSRYLVKRTGEKVFLECVQDMDHENMFWYRQDPGLGLRLIYFSYDVKMKEKGDIPEGYSVSREKKERFSLILESASTNQTSMYLCASSLLAGGIQETQYFGPGTRLLVL.

This clonotype occurred many times. The V gene is TRBV7-9, the J gene TRBJ2-1, with D uncertain. The CDR3 is made up of 13 amino acids. Germline V gives CDR1 SEHNR, CDR2 FQNEAQ (reference sequence). With 5 bases removed from V and 5 bases from J, the gap between germline ends came to 10 bases. CDR3 residues: CASSGLLNNEQFF. DNA of the CDR3: TGTGCCAGCAGCGGCCTCCTTAACAATGAGCAGTTCTTC.

This clonotype appeared a few times. This sequence joins TRBV11-2 and TRBJ2-2; D might be TRBD2 (5 bases). The CDR3 length is 15 residues. The V and J ends lost 3 bases and 0 bases respectively, with 8 bases between them. The germline V gene encodes CDR1 SGHAT and CDR2 FQNNGV. DNA for the CDR3: TGTGCCAGCAGCTTCGCGGGCACGAACACCGGGGAGCTGTTTTTT. Protein product: CASSFAGTNTGELFF. Full variable domain (missing parts from reference TRBV11-2 and TRBJ2-2): EAGVAQSPRYKIIEKRQSVAFWCNPISGHATLYWYQQILGQGPKLLIQFQNNGVVDDSQLPKDRFSAERLKGVDSTLKIQPAKLEDSAVYLCASSFAGTNTGELFFGEGSRLTVL.

This clonotype was found many times. The rearrangement links TRBV5-5 to TRBJ2-3; a weak D match, TRBD2 (6 bases). This CDR3 contains 17 residues. Trimming took off 4 bases at V and 0 bases at J, with 18 bases between the two ends. Germline values: CDR1 SGHKS, CDR2 YYEKEE (reference sequence). The CDR3 DNA reads TGTGCCAGCAGCACCCGGGGACTCGCCACTAGCACAGATACGCAGTATTTT. It is translated as CASSTRGLATSTDTQYF.

This clonotype was recorded many times. The rearrangement uses TRBV7-9 and TRBJ2-1; D possibly corresponds to TRBD2 (5 bases). V lost 3 bases to trimming and J lost 2 bases, with 8 bases between them. The CDR3 extends over 14 amino acids. Looked up from germline, CDR1 is SEHNR and CDR2 is FQNEAQ (reference sequence). In DNA form, the CDR3 reads TGTGCCAGCAGCTTCAGCGGAACCTACAATGAGCAGTTCTTC. It is translated as CASSFSGTYNEQFF.

The chain has TRBV4-1 and TRBJ2-7, with D perhaps being TRBD1 or TRBD2 (5 bases each). V was shortened by 0 bases and J by 1 base, with 10 bases between the two germline ends. This CDR3 region has 15 residues. Germline CDR1 reads MGHRA; CDR2 reads YSYEKL. Here the CDR3 DNA reads TGCGCCAGCAGCCAAGAGGTGAGGGGTTCCTACGAGCAGTACTTC. As protein: CASSQEVRGSYEQYF.

This clonotype was found many times. This chain uses TRBV18 with TRBJ2-7; either TRBD1 or TRBD2 may fit D (5 bases each). The ends were cut back, 3 bases at V and 6 bases at J, with 12 bases in the middle. Germline lookup yields CDR1 KGHSH and CDR2 LQKENI. The CDR3 loop spans 13 amino acids. The CDR3 sequence is CASSPAGRGEQYF. CDR3 DNA: TGTGCCAGCTCACCGGCAGGGAGAGGCGAGCAGTACTTC.

The V gene is TRBV10-1, the J gene TRBJ1-4, with D unclear. Germline V gives CDR1 WNHNN, CDR2 SYGVQD (reference sequence). The ends were cut back, 3 bases at V and 2 bases at J, with 13 bases in the middle. This CDR3 has 16 amino acids. CDR3 in amino acids: CASSDPSWATNEKLFF. CDR3 DNA: TGCGCCAGCAGTGACCCCAGTTGGGCTACTAATGAAAAACTGTTTTTT.

At least ten counts were recorded for this clonotype. The chain uses TRBV28 and TRBJ2-7, with D unclear. CDR3 length equals 13 residues. Germline V gene data show CDR1 as MDHEN and CDR2 as SYDVKM. Trimming took 6 bases from V and 0 from J, leaving 9 bases between them. The CDR3 is CASSRPFSYEQYF. The CDR3 nucleotides read TGTGCCAGCAGCCGGCCCTTCTCCTACGAGCAGTACTTC.

The chain links TRBV6-1 to TRBJ2-7; possibly TRBD2 for D (5 bases). The CDR3 is 15 residues long. Trimming left V 2 bases short and J 2 bases short, with 13 bases between. CDR1 MNHNS and CDR2 SASEGT come from the germline V gene. In nucleotides, the CDR3 is TGTGCCAGCAGTGAAATGCGGGCCACCCCCTACGAGCAGTACTTC. It is translated as CASSEMRATPYEQYF.

CDR3 DNA: TGCAGCGTTGAATCCGGTGCGGGGCCCGGGCAAGCCTACGAGCAGTACTTC. Its protein product is CSVESGAGPGQAYEQYF. V gene TRBV29-1 combines with J gene TRBJ2-7; D is perhaps TRBD2 (6 bases). Trimming left V 2 bases short and J 2 bases short, with 22 bases between. The CDR3 extends over 17 amino acids. Germline V lookup: CDR1 SQVTM, CDR2 ANQGSEA.

This rearrangement joins TRBV3-1 to TRBJ1-2, with D possibly matching TRBD1 (5 bases). CDR3 length: 13 residues. The germline V gene encodes CDR1 LGHDT and CDR2 YNNKEL (reference sequence). Trimming took off 4 bases at V and 4 bases at J, with 10 bases between the two ends. The chain's CDR3 is CASSPRGFYGYTF. In nucleotides, the CDR3 is TGTGCCAGCAGCCCCCGGGGGTTCTATGGCTACACCTTC.

In the case of this clonotype: A much larger clone is a single base away; this may be a read error. The V call is TRBV6-2 or TRBV6-3, the J call TRBJ2-3, with TRBD1 matching 9 bases. V lost 4 bases, J lost 3 bases, and 8 bases stayed unmatched. CDR3 length equals 16 residues. Germline V gene sequence: CDR1 MNHEY, CDR2 SVGEGT. The CDR3 bases are TGTGCCAGCAGTTGCTCGGACAGGGGTTCTACAGATACGCAGTATTTT. It translates to CASSCSDRGSTDTQYF.

This clonotype has just a few counts. This may be a read error: a much more frequent sequence differs by one nucleotide. This chain connects TRBV12-3 or TRBV12-4 to TRBJ1-1; possibly TRBD1 for D (5 bases). This CDR3 is 13 amino acids long. V was trimmed by 10 bases and J by 1 base, leaving 13 bases between them. The CDR3 DNA reads TGTGCCAACAGAGACAGCCAGAACACTGAAGCTTTCTTT. It translates to CANRDSQNTEAFF.

This clonotype was seen a few times. The J gene is TRBJ2-1, the V gene TRBV9; D gene unclear. Germline V gives CDR1 SGDLS, CDR2 YYNGEE. V was clipped by 0 bases and J by 0 bases, with 7 bases between them. CDR3 length equals 15 residues. The DNA for the CDR3 is TGTGCCAGCAGCGTAGACTGGCCCTCCTACAATGAGCAGTTCTTC. Translated, it gives CASSVDWPSYNEQFF.

This clonotype was counted many times. This chain joins TRBV28 and TRBJ2-5, with D tentatively TRBD1 (5 bases). CDR1 is MDHEN, CDR2 SYDVKM, per germline. V was cut by 6 bases and J by 5 bases, with 16 bases left in between. The length of the CDR3 is 14 residues. In DNA, the CDR3 is TGTGCCAGCAGGCCCTCTGGACATTCGGAGACCCAGTACTTC. Its translation: CASRPSGHSETQYF. The variable domain in full, with the rest retrieved from reference TRBV28 and TRBJ2-5, is DVKVTQSSRYLVKRTGEKVFLECVQDMDHENMFWYRQDPGLGLRLIYFSYDVKMKEKGDIPEGYSVSREKKERFSLILESASTNQTSMYLCASRPSGHSETQYFGPGTRLLVL.

This clonotype has only a few counts. This could be a read error, since a much larger clone is one nucleotide away. This CDR3 fails to terminate in the conserved phenylalanine or tryptophan, so it likely reflects a read error. V is TRBV5-1 and J is TRBJ2-7; TRBD2 matches at 7 bases. The CDR3 is 15 amino acids. The ends lost 4 bases at V and 3 bases at J; junction bases unmatched: 10. The germline V gene has CDR1 SGHRS and CDR2 YFSETQ. The CDR3 DNA sequence: TGCGCCAGCAGCCATGGGGACTACACCTTCTACGAGCAGTACCTC. Residues: CASSHGDYTFYEQYL.

The chain has TRBV6-2 or TRBV6-3 and TRBJ2-1; D not resolved. The CDR3 has 15 amino acids. V lost 2 bases, J lost 2 bases, and 10 bases lay in between. Germline CDR1 MNHEY, CDR2 SVGEGT. CDR3 sequence reads: CASSYGQVAYNEQFF. CDR3 DNA sequence: TGTGCCAGCAGTTACGGCCAGGTTGCCTACAATGAGCAGTTCTTC.

This clonotype turned up a few times. The rearrangement links TRBV6-1 to TRBJ2-3; 9 bases agree with TRBD2. V trimming: 6 bases; J trimming: 3 bases; junction bases outside the gene matches: 13. This CDR3 region has 17 residues. CDR1 and CDR2 from the germline V gene are MNHNS and SASEGT. The CDR3 sequence: CASRSRGGRAGTDTQYF. As DNA, the CDR3 is TGTGCCAGCAGAAGCCGGGGCGGGAGGGCCGGGACAGATACGCAGTATTTT.